This passage covers 11 T cell receptor beta chains from one sample sequenced in a study of blood T cell repertoires in COVID-19. Only in-frame clones appear in the TCRdb table, and some are missing; sequencing was by immunoSEQ multiplex PCR. The table shows 79,000 or so clones, with about 85% occurring only once. Sample: peripheral blood. Receptors were obtained from a man in his sixties with COVID-19, enrolled during active disease.

This clone was seen a handful of times. This sequence joins TRBV5-1 and TRBJ2-7; TRBD2 matches 8 bases. Unmatched junction bases numbered 14, after V lost 0 bases and J lost 12 bases. Germline V CDR1 and CDR2: SGHRS, YFSETQ. There are 15 residues in the CDR3. CDR3 sequence reads: CASSLEPGLAPLGYF. The CDR3 nucleotides are TGCGCCAGCAGCTTGGAACCCGGACTAGCTCCCTTGGGGTACTTC.

This sequence joins TRBV21-1 and TRBJ1-2; TRBD1 reflects the table's D call only, with no check against the DNA. TRBV21-1 is tagged as a pseudogene. The CDR3 covers 14 residues. The CDR3 coding sequence is TGTGCCAGCAGCAAAGGGTGGCAGGACTATGGCTACACCTTC. Encoded protein: CASSKGWQDYGYTF.

The chain couples TRBV9 to TRBJ2-1; weak D call: TRBD2 (6 bases). The CDR3 runs 13 residues. CDR1 and CDR2 from the germline V gene are SGDLS and YYNGEE. V shed 4 bases and J shed 7 bases, with 12 bases lying between them. This CDR3 is CASSTLALNEQFF. CDR3 DNA: TGTGCCAGCAGCACACTAGCTTTGAATGAGCAGTTCTTC. Together with reference TRBV9 and TRBJ2-1, the CDR3 gives the full variable domain: DSGVTQTPKHLITATGQRVTLRCSPRSGDLSVYWYQQSLDQGLQFLIQYYNGEERAKGNILERFSAQQFPDLHSELNLSSLELGDSALYFCASSTLALNEQFFGPGTRLTVL.

The CDR3 region has the DNA TGCGCCAGCACCCGGGTCGTCGATGAAAAACTGTTTTTT. Protein product: CASTRVVDEKLFF. The rearrangement joins TRBV10-2 to TRBJ1-4; D is ambiguous. Germline lookup yields CDR1 WSHSY and CDR2 SAAADI. V gave up 7 bases and J gave up 6 bases, with 12 bases separating them. This CDR3 is 13 amino acids long.

The J gene is TRBJ2-5, the V gene TRBV11-2; D is unclear. The CDR3 length is 13 residues. Trimming pared 1 base from V and 5 bases from J, leaving 8 bases between. The germline V gene encodes CDR1 SGHAT and CDR2 FQNNGV. CDR3 sequence reads: CASSLGNEETQYF. CDR3 sequence (DNA): TGTGCCAGCAGCTTAGGTAACGAGGAGACCCAGTACTTC.

The V and J genes are TRBV21-1 and TRBJ2-5; TRBD1 was called by the table and not checked on the DNA. TRBV21-1 is an annotated pseudogene. CDR3 size: 12 residues. The CDR3: CASRMTGETQYF. CDR3 coding DNA: TGTGCCAGCAGAATGACAGGAGAGACCCAGTACTTC.

V and J are TRBV10-3 and TRBJ2-1; 14 bases line up with TRBD2. The V segment lost 6 bases and the J segment 9 bases; nucleotides outside the gene matches: 7. The CDR3 is 15 residues long. In germline, CDR1 is ENHRY, CDR2 SYGVKD. The DNA for the CDR3 is TGTGCCATCAGCGCGACTAGCGGGGGGGGAGTTGAGCAGTTCTTC. It specifies CAISATSGGGVEQFF.

The chain couples TRBV29-1 to TRBJ1-1, with D perhaps TRBD1 (5 bases). The CDR3 consists of 12 residues. The V end was cut by 3 bases, the J end by 1 base, with 6 bases between. The germline V gene has CDR1 SQVTM and CDR2 ANQGSEA. The CDR3 DNA follows: TGCAGCGTTGATAGGGGGAACACTGAAGCTTTCTTT. Protein product: CSVDRGNTEAFF.

This chain connects TRBV5-5 to TRBJ1-5, with D perhaps TRBD1 (5 bases). CDR3 length: 13 amino acids. The germline CDR1 and CDR2 sequences are SGHKS and YYEKEE (reference sequence). V was shortened by 4 bases and J by 5 bases, with 10 bases between the two germline ends. The CDR3 spells CASSDDSHQPQHF. CDR3 bases: TGTGCCAGCAGCGACGACAGTCATCAGCCCCAGCATTTT.

The chain is built from TRBV9 and TRBJ2-1; tentative D call: TRBD2 (6 bases). Trimming took 0 bases from V and 4 from J, leaving 14 bases between them. CDR3 length: 16 residues. Germline V lookup: CDR1 SGDLS, CDR2 YYNGEE. The CDR3 DNA reads as TGTGCCAGCAGCGTAGCTACCGGGAGTCAATACAATGAGCAGTTCTTC. It codes for CASSVATGSQYNEQFF.

V and J are TRBV5-1 and TRBJ2-7; D not resolved. The germline gives CDR1 SGHRS, CDR2 YFSETQ. V was clipped by 6 bases and J by 2 bases, with 9 bases between them. The CDR3 covers 12 residues. CDR3 loop: CASIGGTYEQYF. In DNA, the CDR3 is TGCGCCAGCATCGGCGGCACCTACGAGCAGTACTTC.